A selection of T cell receptor beta chains follows, all from one sample in a study of CD8+ T cells in alopecia areata. The data were produced by immunoSEQ multiplex PCR, yet TCRdb's version contains in-frame clones alone and is incomplete. The profile shows 93,000 or so clones, over 75% of them singletons. The source material was CD8+ T cells sorted from blood, sampled around week 34, from a patient treated with tofacitinib. These receptors came from a human donor with alopecia areata. The CDR3 runs from the conserved cysteine through the conserved F or W. Each record gives: clone size, D gene, J gene, V gene, CDR3 DNA, CDR3 protein. The D gene is left open where the match is weak. Only some rows state a clone size, as once, few, many or a class for expanded clones.

>NA|NA|TRBJ2-1|TRBV7-3
TGTGCCAGCAGCTTAATAATCCTGAGCAGCACACAGGGAAACAATGAGCAGTTCTTC
CASSLIILSSTQGNNEQFF
>NA|TRBD1|TRBJ2-3|TRBV5-4
TGTGCCAGCAGCTCTTTACAGGGGATTTTGGACACAGATACGCAGTATTTT
CASSSLQGILDTDTQYF
>NA|TRBD1|TRBJ1-3|TRBV6-5
TGTGCCAGCAGTTACTCCTTCCGGACAGGGAACACCATATATTTT
CASSYSFRTGNTIYF
>NA|NA|TRBJ2-1|TRBV14
TGTGCCAGCAGCCAAGATCGGGGGAGCGGGCAGTTCTTC
CASSQDRGSGQFF
>few|TRBD1|TRBJ2-3|TRBV5-6
TGTGCCAGCAGCGGGGGACAGGTCACAGATACGCAGTATTTT
CASSGGQVTDTQYF
>few|TRBD2|TRBJ2-3|TRBV29-1
TGCAGCGTTGGAGCGGGGGGCACAGATACGCAGTATTTT
CSVGAGGTDTQYF
>once|NA|TRBJ2-2|TRBV9
TGTGCCAGCAGCGTAGTGGAAAGGGGCTGGGCCGGGGAGCTGTTTTTT
CASSVVERGWAGELFF
>NA|NA|TRBJ2-5|TRBV13
TGTGCCAGCAGCCTAGGGACATATCAAGAGACCCAGTACTTC
CASSLGTYQETQYF
>NA|NA|TRBJ2-7|TRBV7-8
TGTGCCAGCAGCTTAGAGTCGGGTGTTTCTGACGAGCAGTACTTC
CASSLESGVSDEQYF
>NA|TRBD2|TRBJ2-1|TRBV30
TGTGCCTGGAGGGTAGCGGGAGACTACAATGAGCAGTTCTTC
CAWRVAGDYNEQFF
>NA|NA|TRBJ2-3|TRBV7-6
TGTGCCAGCAGCTTAAGGGCCTCCAAAAGCATCACAGATACGCAGTATTTT
CASSLRASKSITDTQYF
>NA|TRBD1|TRBJ1-4|TRBV4-1
TGCGCCAGCAGCCAGGGGACAGGGGGCAGTGAAAAACTGTTTTTT
CASSQGTGGSEKLFF
>NA|NA|TRBJ1-6|TRBV30
TGTGCCTGGAGTGATTGGACAGAAGATAATTCACCCCTCCACTTT
CAWSDWTEDNSPLHF
>NA|NA|TRBJ2-7|TRBV4-1
TGCGCCAGCAGCCAAGATCGGGATGGGACCCCCTACGAGCAGTACTTC
CASSQDRDGTPYEQYF
>NA|NA|TRBJ1-4|TRBV30
TGTGCCTGGAGTGTTGTTGACCTGGGCGAAAAACTGTTTTTT
CAWSVVDLGEKLFF
>NA|NA|TRBJ2-7|TRBV7-9
TGTGCCAGCAGCTTACTAGCCTCCTACGAGCAGTACTTC
CASSLLASYEQYF
>once|NA|TRBJ2-5|TRBV7-6
TGTGCCAGCAGCCCCTCGTATGGCCCCCAAGAGACCCAGTACTTC
CASSPSYGPQETQYF
>NA|TRBD1|TRBJ1-1|TRBV11-2
TGTGCCAGCAGCTTAGGACAGGGGCTCTACACTGAAGCTTTCTTT
CASSLGQGLYTEAFF
>medium-sized|NA|TRBJ2-2|TRBV6-4
TGTGCCAGCAGTCCGGACAGTGAGGGCCGGGAGCTGTTTTTT
CASSPDSEGRELFF
>few|NA|TRBJ2-6|TRBV4-1
TGCGCCAGCAGCCAAGATCTGAGGGGGGCTGGGGCCAACGTCCTGACTTTC
CASSQDLRGAGANVLTF
>NA|NA|TRBJ2-7|TRBV11-2
TGTGCCAGCAGCCAAACTACAGGGCTCTACGAGCAGTACTTC
CASSQTTGLYEQYF
>NA|NA|TRBJ2-1|TRBV9
TGTGCCAGCAGCCCCGTCGAGAATGAGCAGTTCTTC
CASSPVENEQFF
>NA|TRBD2|TRBJ2-6|TRBV7-9
TGCTGGGGAGGGACCAGCTCTGGGGCCAACGTCCTGACTTTC
CWGGTSSGANVLTF
>NA|TRBD2|TRBJ2-2|TRBV30
TGTGCCTGGAGTGTTCTCCTAATAGGGGTTGCGGGAGGGCCTTCCGGGGAGCTGTTTTTT
CAWSVLLIGVAGGPSGELFF
>NA|TRBD1|TRBJ2-1|TRBV27
TGTGCCAGCAGTGCCCGGGACAGGGGACATGAGCAGTTCTTC
CASSARDRGHEQFF
>NA|NA|TRBJ1-1|TRBV9
TGTGCCAGCACCTCCGGGACAGAAGCTTTCTTT
CASTSGTEAFF
>NA|NA|TRBJ2-7|TRBV7-9
TGTGCCAGCAGCTTTACAGCCTACGAGCAGTACTTC
CASSFTAYEQYF
>NA|NA|TRBJ2-7|TRBV5-1
TGCGCCAGCAGTTTAGACGGGAGTCTCTCCTACGAGCAGTACTTC
CASSLDGSLSYEQYF
>NA|NA|TRBJ2-7|TRBV14
TGTGCCAGCAGCCTCGGGACGCCCGCCTACGAGCAGTACTTC
CASSLGTPAYEQYF
>once|NA|TRBJ2-7|TRBV5-1
TGCGCCAGCAGCGTGGACAGTTACGAGCAGTACTTC
CASSVDSYEQYF
>NA|NA|TRBJ2-5|TRBV29-1
TGCAGCGTTGAAGTTGGGCCGTTAGAGACCCAGTACTTC
CSVEVGPLETQYF
>NA|TRBD2|TRBJ2-7|TRBV19
TGTGCCAGTAGTATGGCGGCGGGGGTCTACGAGCAGTACTTC
CASSMAAGVYEQYF
>NA|NA|TRBJ2-1|TRBV29-1
TGCAGCGTCCTCACAATCACGCATCTAACCCACAATGAGCAGTTCTTC
CSVLTITHLTHNEQFF
>few|TRBD2|TRBJ2-5|TRBV29-1
TGCAGCGTTGAACTAGCGGGAGAAGGGGAGACCCAGTACTTC
CSVELAGEGETQYF
>few|NA|TRBJ1-2|TRBV27
TGTGCCAGCAGTTTAACGCGGAACAGAGTAGATAACTATGGCTACACCTTC
CASSLTRNRVDNYGYTF
>NA|NA|TRBJ2-1|TRBV18
TGTGCCAGCTCACCTCCGGGGGTCCCTACACACAATGAGCAGTTCTTC
CASSPPGVPTHNEQFF
>NA|TRBD2|TRBJ2-1|TRBV2
TGTGCCAGCAGCCCTAGACTAGCGGGCGGGTACAATGAGCAGTTCTTC
CASSPRLAGGYNEQFF
>NA|NA|TRBJ1-4|TRBV27
TGTGCCAGCAGTTTATCGCCAGTCGTGGAAGAAAAACTGTTTTTT
CASSLSPVVEEKLFF
>NA|NA|TRBJ1-4|TRBV7-6
TGTGCCAGCAGCTTAGCGCCAGGGCCTTCTAATGAAAAACTGTTTTTT
CASSLAPGPSNEKLFF
>NA|TRBD1|TRBJ1-5|TRBV27
TGTGCCAGCAGTCTCCGACAGGGAAATCAGCCCCAGCATTTT
CASSLRQGNQPQHF
>NA|NA|TRBJ2-3|TRBV2
TGTGCCAGCAGGGAGGGCCCAGATACGCAGTATTTT
CASREGPDTQYF
>NA|NA|TRBJ2-7|TRBV30
TGTGCCTGGAGTTCAGGACCGACAACGGGGGAGCAGTACTTC
CAWSSGPTTGEQYF
>few|NA|TRBJ1-2|TRBV29-1
TGCAGCGTTGAGACGGGGAGCTATGGCTACACCTTC
CSVETGSYGYTF
>NA|NA|TRBJ2-2|TRBV14
TGTGCCAGCAGCCAGTGGGACTCGATAACCCCCGGGGAGCTGTTTTTT
CASSQWDSITPGELFF
>NA|TRBD2|TRBJ2-3|TRBV6-4
TGTGCCAGCAGTGACGGGGGACTAGCGGGAGGGCCGGATACGCAGTATTTT
CASSDGGLAGGPDTQYF
>once|NA|TRBJ2-1|TRBV11-3
TGTGCCAGCAGCTTAGAACCGGCTACGGGTGAGCAGTTCTTC
CASSLEPATGEQFF
>NA|NA|TRBJ2-1|TRBV11-2
TGTGCCAGCAGCTTAGATGGGAACTCTTACAATGAGCAGTTCTTC
CASSLDGNSYNEQFF
>NA|NA|TRBJ2-3|TRBV27
TGTGCCAGCAGTTTAACGGCTAATAGAGATACGCAGTATTTT
CASSLTANRDTQYF
>NA|NA|TRBJ2-7|TRBV27
TGTGCCAGCAGGCATAACCAGGGGCCTCCCTACGAGCAGTACTTC
CASRHNQGPPYEQYF
>NA|TRBD2|TRBJ2-1|TRBV7-9
TGTGCCAGCAGCTTGCCGACTAGCGGGAACAATGAGCAGTTCTTC
CASSLPTSGNNEQFF
>once|NA|TRBJ1-2|TRBV2
TGTGCCAGCCCCTGGAGGGTTCGGACTGGGGGCGCGAACTATGGCTACACCTTC
CASPWRVRTGGANYGYTF
>once|TRBD1|TRBJ2-7|TRBV7-9
TGTGCCAGCAGCTTACAGGACAGGGGGAACGAGCAGTACTTC
CASSLQDRGNEQYF
>NA|NA|TRBJ2-3|TRBV29-1
TGCAGCGCTCTTGGGGGAGACACAGATACGCAGTATTTT
CSALGGDTDTQYF
>once|NA|TRBJ2-7|TRBV6-6
TGTGCCAGCAGTTACCACCGACATGAAGGGCAGTACTTC
CASSYHRHEGQYF
>few|NA|TRBJ2-7|TRBV5-4
TGTGCCAGCAGCTTTGGTCATAACGAGCAGTACTTC
CASSFGHNEQYF
>NA|NA|TRBJ2-5|TRBV5-4
TGTGCCAGCAGCTTGGAAGAGTATTCGGAGACCCAGTACTTC
CASSLEEYSETQYF
>NA|NA|TRBJ2-7|TRBV29-1
TGCAGCGTTGATCTGGGCGAGCAGTACTTC
CSVDLGEQYF
>NA|TRBD1|TRBJ2-2|TRBV19
TGTGCCAGTAGGAGAGCAGACAGGGGTCTCAACACCGGGGAGCTGTTTTTT
CASRRADRGLNTGELFF
>NA|TRBD1|TRBJ2-7|TRBV10-3
TGTGCCATCAGCCCGGGACAGGGGGCCTACGAGCAGTACTTC
CAISPGQGAYEQYF
>NA|NA|TRBJ2-7|TRBV30
TGTGCCTGGAGTGTACACGGGTACGAGCAGTACTTC
CAWSVHGYEQYF